This T cell receptor (beta chain) came from a study of spatial heterogeneity in lung cancer. Study outcomes and limitations: Blood contained ubiquitous expanded tumor TCRs more at resection than at follow-up.

Indicated time point: sample taken at primary tumor resection. The study sequenced unsorted whole RNA from tumor, nontumor lung or frozen PBMC. More than 70 TRACERx patients with early, untreated non-small cell lung cancer donated samples. The CDR3 is made up of 14 amino acids. V was pared by 1 base and J by 5 bases, with 12 bases between. The V gene's germline CDR1 is SGHVS and CDR2 FNYEAQ. TCRdb re-analysed the 5' RACE reads in MiXCR, keeping a single row per CDR3 protein. The table has 82,000 or so distinct CDR3 sequences, 10% to 15% seen once. This clonotype has just a few counts. What it binds is not known.

Specimen: PBMCs, collected at surgery. This chain uses TRBV7-6 with TRBJ2-7; maybe TRBD2 (5 bases). The clonotype comes from a male donor with early-stage non-small cell lung cancer. The CDR3 region is CASSLERDGNEQYF. Here the CDR3 DNA reads TGTGCCAGCAGCTTAGAACGGGATGGCAACGAGCAGTACTTC.